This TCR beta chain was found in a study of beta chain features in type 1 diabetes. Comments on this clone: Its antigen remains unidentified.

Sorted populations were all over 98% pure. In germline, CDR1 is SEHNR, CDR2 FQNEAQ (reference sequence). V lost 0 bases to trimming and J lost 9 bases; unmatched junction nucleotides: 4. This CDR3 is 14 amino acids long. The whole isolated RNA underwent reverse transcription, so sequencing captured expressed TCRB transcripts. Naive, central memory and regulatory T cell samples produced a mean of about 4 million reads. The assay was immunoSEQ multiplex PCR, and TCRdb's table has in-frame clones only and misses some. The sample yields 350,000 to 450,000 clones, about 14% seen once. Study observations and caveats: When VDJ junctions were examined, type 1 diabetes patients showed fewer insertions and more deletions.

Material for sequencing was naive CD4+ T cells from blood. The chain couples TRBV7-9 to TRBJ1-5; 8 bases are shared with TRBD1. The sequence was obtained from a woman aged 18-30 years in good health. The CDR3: CASSLADRGPPQHF. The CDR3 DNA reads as TGTGCCAGCAGCTTAGCCGACAGGGGACCGCCCCAGCATTTT.